These 19 T cell receptor beta chains came from one sample sequenced in a study of cytomegalovirus exposure and HLA in healthy donors. Researchers ran the PCR with 60 Vbeta and 13 Jbeta primers. TCRdb's table, derived via immunoSEQ multiplex PCR, lists solely in-frame clones and lacks some. The sample yields about 160,000 clones, about 77% seen once. Sequencing used PBMCs. The receptors were gathered from a man aged 25-45 years in good health and CMV-seronegative.

The gene calls are TRBV30 and TRBJ2-7; maybe TRBD1 (6 bases). Germline V gene data show CDR1 as GTSNPN and CDR2 as SVGIG (reference sequence). The CDR3 is 12 amino acids. Trimming removed 1 base from V and 8 bases from J, with 12 bases in between. The CDR3: CAWSGGGLKQYF. The CDR3 DNA reads TGTGCCTGGAGTGGAGGGGGTCTCAAGCAGTACTTC.

This chain uses TRBV4-3 with TRBJ2-7, with 9 bases matching TRBD1. Trimming cost V 4 bases and J 4 bases; bases outside gene matches: 5. The CDR3 spans 14 residues. Germline V lookup: CDR1 LGHNA, CDR2 YSLEER. The CDR3 here is CASSPGTGIYEQYF. The CDR3 bases are TGCGCCAGCAGCCCCGGGACAGGGATTTACGAGCAGTACTTC.

The chain carries TRBV18 and TRBJ1-1; D gene uncertain. CDR3 length equals 16 residues. Trimming pared 3 bases from V and 4 bases from J, leaving 18 bases between. Germline CDR1 is KGHSH and CDR2 is LQKENI. CDR3 nucleotides: TGTGCCAGCTCACCTAACTCCCCTCGGGTCGGCACTGAAGCTTTCTTT. Amino acid sequence: CASSPNSPRVGTEAFF.

This sequence joins TRBV28 and TRBJ2-2; D is unresolved. The CDR3 is 13 amino acids. V was trimmed by 8 bases and J by 2 bases, leaving 9 bases between them. Germline V lookup: CDR1 MDHEN, CDR2 SYDVKM. CDR3 in DNA: TGTGCCAGCGAAATAGCTAACACCGGGGAGCTGTTTTTT. Translating it yields CASEIANTGELFF.

The chain carries TRBV27 and TRBJ1-5, with D maybe TRBD1 (5 bases). CDR1 MNHEY and CDR2 SMNVEV come from the germline V gene (reference sequence). V was shortened by 7 bases and J by 3 bases, with 13 bases between the two germline ends. This CDR3 comprises 14 residues. The CDR3 here is CASNTGGDNQPQHF. The DNA of the CDR3 is TGTGCCAGCAATACGGGGGGGGACAATCAGCCCCAGCATTTT.

The chain has TRBV15 and TRBJ1-1; tentative D call: TRBD1 (5 bases). V was clipped by 0 bases and J by 4 bases, with 9 bases between them. Germline CDR1 is LNHNV and CDR2 is YYDKDF (reference sequence). The CDR3 is made up of 14 amino acids. The CDR3, as DNA: TGTGCCACCAGCAGAGATCCAGGGTCCACTGAAGCTTTCTTT. This gives the protein CATSRDPGSTEAFF.

The CDR3 loop is CARRRDRFYEQYF. The CDR3 coding sequence is TGTGCCAGGCGTCGGGACAGGTTCTACGAGCAGTACTTC. This rearrangement joins TRBV5-4 to TRBJ2-7; 8 bases match TRBD1. CDR1 and CDR2 (germline): SGHNT, YYREEE (reference sequence). The length of the CDR3 is 13 residues. V lost 8 bases to trimming and J lost 3 bases; unmatched junction nucleotides: 7.

This clone was observed a few times. An end of the junction does not agree with germline; a read error may underlie this. The rearrangement joins TRBV7-7 to TRBJ2-7; a possible D gene is TRBD1 (6 bases). The CDR3 has 14 amino acids. CDR1 is SSHAT, CDR2 FNYEAQ, per germline (reference sequence). CDR3: CASSLQTGAYEQYF. As DNA, the CDR3 is TGTGCTAGCAGCTTACAGACAGGCGCCTACGAGCAGTACTTC.

The chain joins TRBV28 to TRBJ2-1, with a possible D match to TRBD1 (5 bases). Trimming took 9 bases from V and 7 from J, leaving 19 bases between them. The CDR3 loop spans 14 amino acids. Germline V lookup: CDR1 MDHEN, CDR2 SYDVKM. CDR3 nucleotides: TGTGCCAGTCGAAGGGGCACCGGATTGAATGAGCAGTTCTTC. Translating gives CASRRGTGLNEQFF.

This clone was detected a few times. The chain combines TRBV5-1 with TRBJ2-1; a possible D gene is TRBD2 (6 bases). Trimming removed 2 bases at V and 7 bases at J, with 13 bases between. Germline CDR1 reads SGHRS; CDR2 reads YFSETQ. The CDR3 covers 14 residues. The CDR3 here is CASSFLGTQNEQFF. The CDR3 nucleotides are TGCGCCAGCAGCTTTTTGGGGACTCAAAATGAGCAGTTCTTC.

This clone was recorded a few times. CDR3 DNA sequence: TGTGCCAGCAGCTACCGGACAGGGGGCGACACTGAAGCTTTCTTT. Its translation: CASSYRTGGDTEAFF. The chain links TRBV5-4 to TRBJ1-1, with 11 nucleotides matching TRBD1. From germline, CDR1 is SGHNT and CDR2 YYREEE (reference sequence). Trimming at V came to 3 bases and at J to 3 bases, leaving 4 bases not matched to a gene. The CDR3 covers 15 residues. The full variable domain, completed using reference TRBV5-4 and TRBJ1-1, is ETGVTQSPTHLIKTRGQQVTLRCSSQSGHNTVSWYQQALGQGPQFIFQYYREEENGRGNFPPRFSGLQFPNYSSELNVNALELDDSALYLCASSYRTGGDTEAFFGQGTRLTVV.

A remark on this clone: One junction end does not reproduce the germline sequence, and a read error may be involved. This chain links TRBV30 with TRBJ2-3; weak D call: TRBD2 (7 bases). In germline, CDR1 is GTSNPN, CDR2 SVGIG (reference sequence). The CDR3 runs 13 residues. The CDR3 nucleotides read TGTGCCTGGACCCAATCGGGGGGCCGGTTGACGCATTTT. Amino acids: CAWTQSGGRLTHF.

V usage is TRBV7-9 and J usage is TRBJ2-7; 12 bases are shared with TRBD1. Trimming took 6 bases from V and 7 from J; bases not matched to a gene: 7. Germline V gene lookup returns CDR1 SEHNR and CDR2 FQNEAQ (reference sequence). This CDR3 comprises 14 residues. The CDR3 sequence: CASSGDRGLREQYF. CDR3 in DNA: TGTGCCAGCAGTGGGGACAGGGGGCTTAGGGAGCAGTACTTC.

The V and J genes are TRBV2 and TRBJ2-1; D remains ambiguous. The CDR3 totals 15 residues. Germline CDR1 SNHLY, CDR2 FYNNEI. V dropped 6 bases and J dropped 0 bases, with 12 bases sitting between them. CDR3 nucleotide sequence: TGTGCCAGCAGCTACTTCGAGAGCTCCTACAATGAGCAGTTCTTC. Its translation is CASSYFESSYNEQFF.

This clone was detected a few times. The rearrangement uses TRBV9 and TRBJ1-2; D ambiguous. The V and J ends lost 4 bases and 4 bases respectively, with 11 bases between them. CDR3 length: 13 amino acids. CDR1 is SGDLS, CDR2 YYNGEE, per germline. This CDR3 reads CASSPLGVYGYTF. For the CDR3, the DNA is TGTGCCAGCAGCCCCCTCGGGGTCTATGGCTACACCTTC.

The rearrangement links TRBV9 to TRBJ2-6; 9 nucleotides line up with TRBD2. Germline V gives CDR1 SGDLS, CDR2 YYNGEE. V lost 3 bases and J lost 0; bases outside the gene matches: 4. The CDR3 is 17 amino acids. The CDR3 protein is CASSGAGGGSGANVLTF. Here the CDR3 DNA reads TGTGCCAGCAGCGGGGCGGGAGGGGGCTCTGGGGCCAACGTCCTGACTTTC.

The genes are TRBV19 and TRBJ1-5; D might be TRBD1 (5 bases). The CDR3 runs to 15 residues. V was clipped by 3 bases and J by 0 bases, with 9 bases between them. Germline lookup yields CDR1 LNHDA and CDR2 SQIVND (reference sequence). In nucleotides, the CDR3 is TGTGCCAGTAGTATCGACGGGGGTAGCAATCAGCCCCAGCATTTT. This codes for CASSIDGGSNQPQHF.

The chain employs TRBV4-3 and TRBJ2-7, with 12 bases fitting TRBD1. The CDR3 is made up of 17 amino acids. V shed 0 bases and J 6 bases; nucleotides not matched to a gene: 9. Germline V gene lookup returns CDR1 LGHNA and CDR2 YSLEER. The CDR3 spells CASSQEPGQGANREQYF. CDR3 coding DNA: TGCGCCAGCAGCCAAGAACCGGGACAGGGGGCGAACCGCGAGCAGTACTTC.

This clone was detected once. The chain is built from TRBV5-1 and TRBJ2-7, with 11 nucleotides matching TRBD2. V was clipped by 4 bases and J by 4 bases; unmatched bases: 10. This CDR3 contains 16 residues. Germline-derived CDR1 and CDR2 are SGHRS and YFSETQ. As DNA, the CDR3 is TGCGCCAGCAGCCCAGGCATAGCGGGAGGGCCGTACGAGCAGTACTTC. The encoded protein is CASSPGIAGGPYEQYF.